One sample yielded the 27 T cell receptor beta chains listed below, sequenced in a study of CD8 T cells in Susac syndrome (dated by TCRdb to the late 2010s). The library came from the immunoSEQ multiplex PCR assay. RNA was extracted using the RNeasy kit, and about 0.45 to 1 ug of the RNA was reverse transcribed with random hexamers. TCRdb reanalyzed the raw reads on its own, using fastp at Q25 for trimming and MiXCR for clone calling, and kept in-frame beta chains. Each entry merges the rows of one CDR3 protein and shows their most common DNA and genes. The sample table contains under 200,000 distinct CDR3 sequences; only one count was recorded for approximately 96% of them. More than 0.12% of the sample lies in the top ten. Specimen: CD4+ T cells from PBMCs. The receptors here all came from a human donor in good health.

The chain is built from TRBV29-1 and TRBJ2-5; the D gene is possibly TRBD2 (7 bases). V lost 6 bases and J lost 3, with 20 bases in between. The CDR3 contains 15 residues. Germline-derived CDR1 and CDR2 are SQVTM and ANQGSEA. The CDR3 DNA is TGCAGCGTGCGCGGGGGACAAGGGGTTGAAGAGACCCAGTACTTC. This encodes CSVRGGQGVEETQYF.

The chain combines TRBV9 with TRBJ2-5; D is uncertain. The CDR3 length is 16 residues. CDR1 and CDR2 from the germline V gene are SGDLS and YYNGEE. Trimming pared 0 bases from V and 0 bases from J, leaving 12 bases between. CDR3 amino acids: CASSVGGTKYQETQYF. CDR3 coding DNA: TGTGCCAGCAGCGTAGGAGGCACAAAGTACCAAGAGACCCAGTACTTC.

V gene TRBV24-1 combines with J gene TRBJ1-6, with D uncertain. There are 17 residues in the CDR3. Germline assignment: CDR1 KGHDR and CDR2 SFDVKD. The V end was cut by 3 bases, the J end by 0 bases, with 11 bases between. CDR3 nucleotide sequence: TGTGCCACCAGTGATGCTGGGGTGAGCTCCTATAATTCACCCCTCCACTTT. This codes for CATSDAGVSSYNSPLHF.

The chain employs TRBV4-3 and TRBJ1-2; 7 bases line up with TRBD1. CDR1 is LGHNA and CDR2 is YSLEER in the germline V gene. V dropped 4 bases and J dropped 2; count of bases not matched to a gene: 7. The CDR3 has 15 amino acids. CDR3 sequence reads: CASSPQTGRNYGYTF. The DNA for the CDR3 is TGCGCCAGCAGCCCCCAGACAGGGAGAAACTATGGCTACACCTTC.

This chain links TRBV7-2 with TRBJ1-1; a possible D gene is TRBD1 (6 bases). Germline V gives CDR1 SGHTA, CDR2 FQGNSA. Trimming shortened V by 4 bases and J by 4 bases, and 13 bases separated the two germline ends. This CDR3 has 14 residues. The CDR3 loop is CASSSWRGATEAFF. For the CDR3, the DNA is TGTGCCAGCAGCTCCTGGCGGGGGGCCACTGAAGCTTTCTTT.

The chain's CDR3 is CSAPDSHYEQYF. As DNA, the CDR3 is TGCAGTGCTCCTGACAGCCACTACGAGCAGTACTTC. V is TRBV20-1 and J is TRBJ2-7, with a weak D call TRBD1 (5 bases). This CDR3 comprises 12 residues. Trimming left V 5 bases short and J 3 bases short, with 11 bases between. Looked up from germline, CDR1 is DFQATT and CDR2 is SNEGSKA (reference sequence).

The chain couples TRBV3-1 to TRBJ1-4; the D is unclear. CDR1 and CDR2 (germline): LGHDT, YNNKEL (reference sequence). V was trimmed by 1 base and J by 7 bases, leaving 13 bases between them. The CDR3 extends over 15 amino acids. The CDR3 DNA is TGTGCCAGCAGCCAAGGGGCCTCAGGTGGTGAAAAACTGTTTTTT. Protein: CASSQGASGGEKLFF.

The chain has TRBV12-3 or TRBV12-4 and TRBJ2-4, with TRBD1 as a possible D gene (6 bases). V lost 2 bases and J 7 bases, leaving 9 bases between the germline ends. This CDR3 is built from 13 residues. CDR3 amino acids: CASSLSRGNIQYF. DNA of the CDR3: TGTGCCAGCAGTTTATCGAGGGGGAACATTCAGTACTTC.

The chain links TRBV12-3 or TRBV12-4 to TRBJ2-5; tentatively, D is TRBD1 or TRBD2 (7 bases each). CDR3 size: 13 residues. Trimming shortened V by 4 bases and J by 5 bases, and 11 bases separated the two germline ends. CDR3 residues: CASSSGGAETQYF. The CDR3 DNA reads as TGTGCCAGCAGTTCAGGGGGGGCGGAGACCCAGTACTTC.

The chain couples TRBV25-1 to TRBJ1-5, with no clear D. Germline V CDR1 and CDR2: MGHDK, SYGVNS. The V gene lost 4 bases and the J gene lost 4 bases, with 5 bases spanning the gap. The CDR3 spans 12 residues. CDR3 nucleotides: TGTGCCAGCAGTGTTCAGAATCAGCCCCAGCATTTT. It specifies CASSVQNQPQHF.

The chain combines TRBV20-1 with TRBJ1-5; possible D gene TRBD1, 5 bases. V gave up 1 base and J gave up 0 bases, with 13 bases separating them. Germline assignment: CDR1 DFQATT and CDR2 SNEGSKA (reference sequence). The CDR3 loop spans 16 amino acids. The CDR3 sequence: CSARVGGPYSNQPQHF. The CDR3 DNA reads as TGCAGTGCTAGAGTGGGGGGACCTTATAGCAATCAGCCCCAGCATTTT.

V gene TRBV27 combines with J gene TRBJ1-1; 7 bases are shared with TRBD1. CDR1 and CDR2 (germline): MNHEY, SMNVEV (reference sequence). Trimming removed 7 bases from V and 3 bases from J; junction bases left unmatched: 2. This CDR3 spans 12 amino acids. This CDR3 is CASIDRDTEAFF. The CDR3 DNA sequence: TGTGCCAGCATCGACAGGGACACTGAAGCTTTCTTT.

CDR3 sequence reads: CASSERGGYTF. In nucleotides, the CDR3 is TGTGCCAGCAGTGAAAGGGGTGGCTACACCTTC. This chain joins TRBV25-1 and TRBJ1-2, with a weak D call TRBD1 (5 bases). The CDR3 covers 11 residues. Trimming cost V 2 bases and J 7 bases, with 5 bases left between them. CDR1 and CDR2 from the germline V gene are MGHDK and SYGVNS.

The rearrangement joins TRBV7-8 to TRBJ2-7; TRBD1 matches 7 bases. J gave up 6 bases and V 7 bases, and 12 bases lay outside the gene matches. In germline, CDR1 is SGHVS, CDR2 FQNEAQ. CDR3 size: 14 residues. The CDR3 sequence: CASILDRDSGEQYF. The CDR3 coding sequence is TGTGCCAGCATCCTCGACAGGGATTCGGGCGAGCAGTACTTC.

J is TRBJ2-1 and V is TRBV20-1; TRBD2 matches 9 bases. The germline V gene has CDR1 DFQATT and CDR2 SNEGSKA (reference sequence). V trimming: 0 bases; J trimming: 5 bases; junction bases outside the gene matches: 5. The CDR3 has 15 amino acids. CDR3 nucleotides: TGCAGTGCTAGAGATCGGCGCGGGGGGGACAATGAGCAGTTCTTC. Translated, it gives CSARDRRGGDNEQFF.

The genes are TRBV4-2 and TRBJ1-2; D is unresolved. The germline CDR1 and CDR2 sequences are LGHNA and YNFKEQ. Trimming cost V 5 bases and J 3 bases, with 13 bases left between them. CDR3 length: 14 residues. The CDR3, as DNA: TGTGCCAGCAGCTCAGACCACGTTTACTATGGCTACACCTTC. Translating it yields CASSSDHVYYGYTF.

The chain carries TRBV18 and TRBJ1-6, with D perhaps matching TRBD1 (6 bases). V was shortened by 3 bases and J by 6 bases, with 12 bases between the two germline ends. The germline V gene encodes CDR1 KGHSH and CDR2 LQKENI. The CDR3 spans 15 residues. CDR3 sequence reads: CASSPRTDGNSPLHF. CDR3 nucleotides: TGTGCCAGCTCACCTCGGACAGACGGTAATTCACCCCTCCACTTT.

The chain uses TRBV9 and TRBJ2-7; TRBD1 might be the D (5 bases). Trimming pared 3 bases from V and 2 bases from J, leaving 9 bases between. The CDR3 is made up of 13 amino acids. CDR1 is SGDLS and CDR2 is YYNGEE in the germline V gene. The CDR3, as DNA: TGTGCCAGCAGCGGTCCAGGGCCCTACGAGCAGTACTTC. Encoded protein: CASSGPGPYEQYF.

The CDR3 DNA follows: TGTGCCAGCAGCCGGACAGCGAATCGGGGGGCCCAGTACTTC. Amino acid sequence: CASSRTANRGAQYF. The chain combines TRBV12-3 or TRBV12-4 with TRBJ2-5; TRBD2 is a possible D gene (7 bases). This CDR3 region has 14 residues. The V end was cut by 6 bases, the J end by 9 bases, with 20 bases between.

The V call is TRBV28, the J call TRBJ1-5; no definite D call. V gave up 6 bases and J gave up 0 bases, with 12 bases separating them. Germline CDR1 and CDR2: MDHEN and SYDVKM. The CDR3 covers 15 residues. CDR3 amino acids: CASRMDGNSNQPQHF. In nucleotides, the CDR3 is TGTGCCAGCAGGATGGACGGAAATAGCAATCAGCCCCAGCATTTT.

CDR3 in DNA: TGTGCCAGCAGCCAAGTTTCAGTCGCAGGGAAGGGCTACACCTTC. It is translated as CASSQVSVAGKGYTF. The J gene is TRBJ1-2, the V gene TRBV4-2; tentatively, D is TRBD1 (5 bases). V gave up 1 base and J gave up 8 bases, with 17 bases separating them. Germline V gene data show CDR1 as LGHNA and CDR2 as YNFKEQ. This CDR3 comprises 15 residues.

The chain recombines TRBV10-3 with TRBJ1-2, with TRBD1 matching 9 bases. The CDR3 loop spans 12 amino acids. CDR1 and CDR2 from the germline V gene are ENHRY and SYGVKD. V lost 7 bases and J lost 8; bases outside the gene matches: 5. CDR3 residues: CAITGTGYGYTF. The CDR3 bases are TGTGCCATCACCGGGACAGGGTACGGCTACACCTTC.

This chain joins TRBV5-8 and TRBJ1-2, with D maybe TRBD1 (5 bases). The germline V gene has CDR1 SGHTS and CDR2 YDEGEE. With 4 bases removed from V and 7 bases from J, the gap between germline ends came to 11 bases. The CDR3 has 12 amino acids. The CDR3 loop reads CASSPGLGGYTF. The CDR3 bases are TGTGCCAGCAGCCCGGGGCTGGGTGGCTACACCTTC.

This sequence joins TRBV9 and TRBJ2-3; D may be TRBD2 (5 bases). Per germline, CDR1 SGDLS and CDR2 YYNGEE. With 3 bases removed from V and 4 bases from J, the gap between germline ends came to 15 bases. The CDR3 length is 15 residues. CDR3: CASSDRGSSADTQYF. The CDR3 nucleotides read TGTGCCAGCAGCGATCGGGGTTCCAGCGCAGATACGCAGTATTTT.

This clonotype was seen only once. The chain combines TRBV6-2 or TRBV6-3 with TRBJ2-3, with 10 positions matching TRBD2. The CDR3 runs to 15 residues. Germline CDR1 MNHEY, CDR2 SVGEGT. Trimming removed 8 bases from V and 1 base from J; junction bases left unmatched: 6. CDR3 in amino acids: CASSWGTSGTDTQYF. DNA for the CDR3: TGTGCCAGCTCCTGGGGGACTAGCGGCACAGATACGCAGTATTTT.

This rearrangement joins TRBV12-3 or TRBV12-4 to TRBJ1-2; 9 bases agree with TRBD1. The V segment lost 7 bases and the J segment 5 bases; nucleotides outside the gene matches: 11. The CDR3 loop spans 15 amino acids. CDR3 DNA sequence: TGTGCCAGCACGGAAGACACACAGGGGGCTTATGGCTACACCTTC. Translating gives CASTEDTQGAYGYTF.

The chain combines TRBV15 with TRBJ1-2; D not certain. CDR3 length: 16 amino acids. Germline values: CDR1 LNHNV, CDR2 YYDKDF (reference sequence). V lost 0 bases and J lost 4, with 15 bases in between. CDR3 nucleotides: TGTGCCACCAGCAGAGATCTGGTACGGGGAGTCTATGGCTACACCTTC. It encodes CATSRDLVRGVYGYTF.